This T cell receptor (beta chain) was sequenced during a study of read filtering for tumor transcriptome and immune sequencing. Study summary: Patients were 17 male and approximately 15 female, mean age approximately 70 years, range about 40 to 85. Transcriptome libraries were built from DNase-treated RNA. Study results and limitations: IR-seq and RNA-seq agreed better without single-read clonotypes. IR-seq captured clonotypes deeper and more reliably than RNA-seq.

This clonotype was picked up a small number of times. Its antigen remains unidentified. Germline CDR1 is DFQATT and CDR2 is SNEGSKA (reference sequence). The J segment lost 5 bases and the V segment lost 4 bases, leaving 12 bases of the junction unmatched. The CDR3 is 16 residues long. From approximately 430 ng of RNA, a library with molecular barcoded alpha/delta and beta/gamma adaptors was made. Using its own MiXCR run on the reads, TCRdb lists one record per CDR3 protein. The sample contains approximately 62,000 distinct CDR3 sequences, roughly 19% of which appear only once. The TCR comes from a donor aged 40 or older with multiple myeloma. Input material: a population of CD138-negative cells sorted from bone marrow. This rearrangement joins TRBV20-1 to TRBJ2-1, with 9 bases aligning to TRBD1. DNA of the CDR3: TGCAGTGCTATCAGACCCCGACAGGGGGTCAACAATGAGCAGTTCTTC. Amino acids: CSAIRPRQGVNNEQFF.